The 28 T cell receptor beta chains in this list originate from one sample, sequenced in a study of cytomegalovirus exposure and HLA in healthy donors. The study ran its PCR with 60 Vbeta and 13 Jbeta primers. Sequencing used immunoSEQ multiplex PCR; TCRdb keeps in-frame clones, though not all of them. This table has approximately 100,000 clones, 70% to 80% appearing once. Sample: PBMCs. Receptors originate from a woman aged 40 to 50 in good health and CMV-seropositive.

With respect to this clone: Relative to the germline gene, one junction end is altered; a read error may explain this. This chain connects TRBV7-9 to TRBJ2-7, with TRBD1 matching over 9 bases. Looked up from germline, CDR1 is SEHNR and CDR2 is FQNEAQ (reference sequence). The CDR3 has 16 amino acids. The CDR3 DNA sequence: TGTTCCAGCAGCTATGGGGCAGGGACAGGGACCCACGAGCAGTACTTC. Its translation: CSSSYGAGTGTHEQYF.

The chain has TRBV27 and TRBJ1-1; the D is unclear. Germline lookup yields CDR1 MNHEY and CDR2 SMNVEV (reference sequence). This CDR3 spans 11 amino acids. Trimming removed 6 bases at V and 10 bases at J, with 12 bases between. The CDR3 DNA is TGTGCCAGCAGACGACTCGAGGTAGCTTTCTTT. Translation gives CASRRLEVAFF.

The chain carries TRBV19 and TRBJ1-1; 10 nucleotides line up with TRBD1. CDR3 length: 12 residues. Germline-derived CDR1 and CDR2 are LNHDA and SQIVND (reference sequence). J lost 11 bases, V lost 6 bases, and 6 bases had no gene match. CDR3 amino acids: CASSTDRGAAFF. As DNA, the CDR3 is TGTGCCAGTAGCACGGACAGGGGGGCGGCTTTCTTT.

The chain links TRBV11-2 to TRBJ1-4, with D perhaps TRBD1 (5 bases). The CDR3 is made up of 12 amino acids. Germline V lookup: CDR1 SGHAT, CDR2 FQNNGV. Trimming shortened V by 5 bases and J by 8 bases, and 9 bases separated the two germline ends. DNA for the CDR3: TGTGCCAGCAGCGCGAGACAGGAAAAACTGTTTTTT. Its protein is CASSARQEKLFF. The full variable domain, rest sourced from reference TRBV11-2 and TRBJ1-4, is EAGVAQSPRYKIIEKRQSVAFWCNPISGHATLYWYQQILGQGPKLLIQFQNNGVVDDSQLPKDRFSAERLKGVDSTLKIQPAKLEDSAVYLCASSARQEKLFFGSGTQLSVL.

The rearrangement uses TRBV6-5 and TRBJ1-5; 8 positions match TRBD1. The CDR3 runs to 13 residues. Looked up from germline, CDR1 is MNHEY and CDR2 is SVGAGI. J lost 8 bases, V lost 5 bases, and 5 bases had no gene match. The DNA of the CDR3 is TGTGCCAGCAGTCGACAGGGGCTTGAGCCCCAGCATTTT. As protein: CASSRQGLEPQHF.

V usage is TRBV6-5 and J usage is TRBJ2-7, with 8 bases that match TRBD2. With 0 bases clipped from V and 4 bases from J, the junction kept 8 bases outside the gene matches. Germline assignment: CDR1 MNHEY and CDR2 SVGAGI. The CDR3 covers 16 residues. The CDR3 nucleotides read TGTGCCAGCAGTTACTCAGTTGGCGGGGGGAGATACGAGCAGTACTTC. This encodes CASSYSVGGGRYEQYF.

CDR3 bases: TGTGCCAGCAGCTTAAATCCCGGCGGGAGCTATGGCTACACCTTC. Residues: CASSLNPGGSYGYTF. V and J are TRBV7-2 and TRBJ1-2, with no clear D. The CDR3 contains 15 residues. CDR1 is SGHTA and CDR2 is FQGNSA in the germline V gene. The V and J ends lost 2 bases and 4 bases respectively, with 14 bases between them.

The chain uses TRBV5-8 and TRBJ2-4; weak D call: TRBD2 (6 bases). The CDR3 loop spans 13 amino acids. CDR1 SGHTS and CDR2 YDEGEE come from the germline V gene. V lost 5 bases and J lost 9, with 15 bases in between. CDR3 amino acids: CASRREVGGIQYF. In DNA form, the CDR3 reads TGTGCCAGCAGGAGGGAGGTTGGTGGCATTCAGTACTTC.

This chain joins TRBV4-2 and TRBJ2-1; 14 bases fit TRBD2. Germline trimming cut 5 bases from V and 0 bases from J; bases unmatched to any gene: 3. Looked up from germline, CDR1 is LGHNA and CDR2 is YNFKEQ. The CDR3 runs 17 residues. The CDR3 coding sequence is TGTGCCAGCAGCTACGGGACTAGCGGGAGCTCCTACAATGAGCAGTTCTTC. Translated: CASSYGTSGSSYNEQFF.

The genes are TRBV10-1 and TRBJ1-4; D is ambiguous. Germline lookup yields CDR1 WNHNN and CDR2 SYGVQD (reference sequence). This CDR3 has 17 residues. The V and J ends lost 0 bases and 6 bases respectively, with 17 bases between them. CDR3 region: CASSESSLRGRHEKLFF. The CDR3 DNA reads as TGCGCCAGCAGTGAGTCGAGTCTACGGGGTAGGCATGAAAAACTGTTTTTT.

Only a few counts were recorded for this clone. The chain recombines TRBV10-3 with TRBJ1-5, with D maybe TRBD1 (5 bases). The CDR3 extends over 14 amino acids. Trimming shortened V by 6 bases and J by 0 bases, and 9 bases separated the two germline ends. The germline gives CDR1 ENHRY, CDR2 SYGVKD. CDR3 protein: CAIREGSSNQPQHF. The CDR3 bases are TGTGCCATCAGGGAGGGGAGTAGCAATCAGCCCCAGCATTTT.

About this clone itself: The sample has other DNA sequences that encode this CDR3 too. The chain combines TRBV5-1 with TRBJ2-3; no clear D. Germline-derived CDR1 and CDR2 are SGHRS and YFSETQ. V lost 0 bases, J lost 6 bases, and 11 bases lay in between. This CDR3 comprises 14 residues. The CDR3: CASSLEAGLDTQYF. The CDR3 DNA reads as TGCGCCAGCAGCTTGGAGGCCGGGTTGGATACGCAGTATTTT.

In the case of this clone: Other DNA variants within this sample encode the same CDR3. The CDR3 DNA follows: TGTGCCAGCAGCGTACGGCAGGGGGCATCACCCCTCCACTTT. Protein product: CASSVRQGASPLHF. The rearrangement joins TRBV9 to TRBJ1-6; 8 bases line up with TRBD1. The CDR3 runs 14 residues. The junction had 4 bases not matched to a gene; V was cut back by 1 base and J by 10 bases. Germline V gene data show CDR1 as SGDLS and CDR2 as YYNGEE.

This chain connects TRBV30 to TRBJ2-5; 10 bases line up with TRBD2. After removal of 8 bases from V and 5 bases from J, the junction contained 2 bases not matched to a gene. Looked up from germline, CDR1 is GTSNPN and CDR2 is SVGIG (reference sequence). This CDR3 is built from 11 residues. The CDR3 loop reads CALSGGETQYF. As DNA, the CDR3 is TGTGCCCTTAGCGGGGGGGAGACCCAGTACTTC. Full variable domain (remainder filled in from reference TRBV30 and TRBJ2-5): SQTIHQWPATLVQPVGSPLSLECTVEGTSNPNLYWYRQAAGRGLQLLFYSVGIGQISSEVPQNLSASRPQDRQFILSSKKLLLSDSGFYLCALSGGETQYFGPGTRLLVL.

The CDR3 protein is CASSDRVGYTF. In nucleotides, the CDR3 is TGTGCCAGCAGTGACAGGGTTGGCTACACCTTC. V is TRBV2 and J is TRBJ1-2, with a possible D match to TRBD1 (5 bases). The CDR3 is 11 amino acids. Germline values: CDR1 SNHLY, CDR2 FYNNEI. Between the trimmed V and J ends, which lost 3 bases and 7 bases, there was a span of 6 bases.

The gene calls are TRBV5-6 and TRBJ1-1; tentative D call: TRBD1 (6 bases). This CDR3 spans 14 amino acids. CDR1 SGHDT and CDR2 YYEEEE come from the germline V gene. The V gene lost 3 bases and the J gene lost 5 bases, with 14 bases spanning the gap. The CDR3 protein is CASSSGQLRTEAFF. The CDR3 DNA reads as TGTGCCAGCAGCTCAGGACAGCTGAGGACTGAAGCTTTCTTT.

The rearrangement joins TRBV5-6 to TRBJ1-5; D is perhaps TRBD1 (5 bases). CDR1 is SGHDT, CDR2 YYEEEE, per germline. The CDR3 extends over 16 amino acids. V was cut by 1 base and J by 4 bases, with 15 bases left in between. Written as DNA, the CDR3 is TGTGCCAGCAGCTTGAGGGCGGGGGGAAGAAATCAGCCCCAGCATTTT. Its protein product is CASSLRAGGRNQPQHF.

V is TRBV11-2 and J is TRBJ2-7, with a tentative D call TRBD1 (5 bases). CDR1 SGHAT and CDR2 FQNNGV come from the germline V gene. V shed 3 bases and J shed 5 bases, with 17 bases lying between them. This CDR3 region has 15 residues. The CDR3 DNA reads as TGTGCCAGCAGCTTGGAGATGGGGCTGGTCGACGAGCAGTACTTC. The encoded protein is CASSLEMGLVDEQYF.

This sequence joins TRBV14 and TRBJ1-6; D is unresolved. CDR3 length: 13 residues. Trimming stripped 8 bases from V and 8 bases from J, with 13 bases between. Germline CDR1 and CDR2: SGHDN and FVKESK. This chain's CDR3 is CASGIMVDSPLHF. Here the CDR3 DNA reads TGTGCCAGCGGTATAATGGTAGATTCACCCCTCCACTTT.

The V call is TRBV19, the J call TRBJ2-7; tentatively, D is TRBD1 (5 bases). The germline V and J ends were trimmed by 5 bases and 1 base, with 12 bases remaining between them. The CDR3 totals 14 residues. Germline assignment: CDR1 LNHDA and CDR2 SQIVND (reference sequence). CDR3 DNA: TGTGCCAGTAGTCGACAGCTTAATTCCTACGAGCAGTACTTC. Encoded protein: CASSRQLNSYEQYF. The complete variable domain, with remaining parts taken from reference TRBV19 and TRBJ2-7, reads DGGITQSPKYLFRKEGQNVTLSCEQNLNHDAMYWYRQDPGQGLRLIYYSQIVNDFQKGDIAEGYSVSREKKESFPLTVTSAQKNPTAFYLCASSRQLNSYEQYFGPGTRLTVT.

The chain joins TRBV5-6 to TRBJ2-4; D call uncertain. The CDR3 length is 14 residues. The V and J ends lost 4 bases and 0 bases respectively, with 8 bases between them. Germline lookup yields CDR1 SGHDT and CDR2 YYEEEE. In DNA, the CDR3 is TGTGCCAGCAGCATTGAGTTAGCCAAAAACATTCAGTACTTC. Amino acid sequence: CASSIELAKNIQYF.

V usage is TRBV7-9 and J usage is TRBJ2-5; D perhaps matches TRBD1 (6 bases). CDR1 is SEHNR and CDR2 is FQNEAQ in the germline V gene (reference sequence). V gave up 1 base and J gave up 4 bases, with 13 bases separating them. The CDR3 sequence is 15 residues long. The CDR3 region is CASSLEQGRTETQYF. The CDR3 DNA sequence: TGTGCCAGCAGCTTAGAGCAGGGGCGTACAGAGACCCAGTACTTC.

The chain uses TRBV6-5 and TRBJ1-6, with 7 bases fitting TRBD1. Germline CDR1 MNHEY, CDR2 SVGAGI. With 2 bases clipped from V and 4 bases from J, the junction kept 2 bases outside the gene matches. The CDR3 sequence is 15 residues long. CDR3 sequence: CASSYDRVYNSPLHF. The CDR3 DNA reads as TGTGCCAGCAGTTACGACAGGGTTTATAATTCACCCCTCCACTTT.

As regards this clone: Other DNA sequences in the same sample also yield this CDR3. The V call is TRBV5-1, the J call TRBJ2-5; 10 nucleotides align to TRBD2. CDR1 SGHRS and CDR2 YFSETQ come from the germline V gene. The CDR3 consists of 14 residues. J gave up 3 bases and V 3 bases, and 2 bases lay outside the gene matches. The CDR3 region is CASSSGLAEETQYF. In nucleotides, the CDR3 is TGCGCCAGCAGCTCCGGACTAGCGGAAGAGACCCAGTACTTC.

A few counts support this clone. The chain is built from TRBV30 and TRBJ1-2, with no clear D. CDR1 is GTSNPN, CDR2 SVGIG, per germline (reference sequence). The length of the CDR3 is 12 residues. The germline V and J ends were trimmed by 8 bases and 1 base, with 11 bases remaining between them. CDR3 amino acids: CAGLDFNYGYTF. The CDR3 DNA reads TGTGCCGGATTAGACTTTAACTATGGCTACACCTTC. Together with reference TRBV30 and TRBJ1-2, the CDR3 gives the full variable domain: SQTIHQWPATLVQPVGSPLSLECTVEGTSNPNLYWYRQAAGRGLQLLFYSVGIGQISSEVPQNLSASRPQDRQFILSSKKLLLSDSGFYLCAGLDFNYGYTFGSGTRLTVV.

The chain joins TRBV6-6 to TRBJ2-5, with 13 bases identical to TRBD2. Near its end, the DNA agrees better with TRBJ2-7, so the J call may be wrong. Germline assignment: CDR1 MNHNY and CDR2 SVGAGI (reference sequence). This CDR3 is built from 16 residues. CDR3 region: CASSSGTSGNSYEQYF. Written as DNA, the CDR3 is TGTGCCAGCAGTTCGGGGACTAGCGGGAACTCCTACGAGCAGTACTTC.

The CDR3 reads CASSLLGSSEQFF. As DNA, the CDR3 is TGTGCCAGCAGCCTACTAGGAAGTAGTGAGCAGTTCTTC. The chain uses TRBV7-2 and TRBJ2-1, with D perhaps TRBD2 (5 bases). V gave up 5 bases and J gave up 9 bases, with 14 bases separating them. From germline, CDR1 is SGHTA and CDR2 FQGNSA. CDR3 length: 13 amino acids.

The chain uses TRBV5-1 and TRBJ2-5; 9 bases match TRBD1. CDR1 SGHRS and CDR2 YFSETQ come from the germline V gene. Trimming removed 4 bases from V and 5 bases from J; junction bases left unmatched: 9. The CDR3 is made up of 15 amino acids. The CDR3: CASSLGDRVTETQYF. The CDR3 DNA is TGCGCCAGCAGCCTGGGGGACAGGGTAACCGAGACCCAGTACTTC.